The source of this T cell receptor beta chain is a study of T-cell reconstitution after alpha-beta-depleted transplantation in children. Study-wide results and caveats: Some patients owed their high day-60 TCRbeta diversity to surviving recipient T cells and thymic progenitors. The authors attributed T-cell counts and diversity one year after transplant mostly to newly produced T cells. Alpha-beta T cells about two months after transplant reportedly derived from several hundred expanded graft clones.

A remark on this clonotype: Its antigen is unknown.

CDR1 and CDR2 from the germline V gene are LNHNV and YYDKDF (reference sequence). The CDR3 loop spans 14 amino acids. V trimming: 7 bases; J trimming: 4 bases; junction bases outside the gene matches: 2. TCRbeta library construction was performed incorporating unique molecular identifiers. TCRdb reprocessed the PCR reads with MiXCR, giving one entry per CDR3 protein. The table records about a million distinct CDR3 sequences, about 29% of them present only once. The TCR was taken from a boy in the first two years of life who had a stem cell transplant for SCID, so the T cells may come from the graft donor. The chain has TRBV15 and TRBJ2-2; 11 nucleotides line up with TRBD2. The sequenced sample was PBMCs, mostly from graft donor cells, obtained 360 days after TCRalphabeta/CD19-depleted stem cell transplant. In DNA form, the CDR3 reads TGTGCCACCACTGGACTAGCGGGCACCGGGGAGCTGTTTTTT. Translation: CATTGLAGTGELFF.